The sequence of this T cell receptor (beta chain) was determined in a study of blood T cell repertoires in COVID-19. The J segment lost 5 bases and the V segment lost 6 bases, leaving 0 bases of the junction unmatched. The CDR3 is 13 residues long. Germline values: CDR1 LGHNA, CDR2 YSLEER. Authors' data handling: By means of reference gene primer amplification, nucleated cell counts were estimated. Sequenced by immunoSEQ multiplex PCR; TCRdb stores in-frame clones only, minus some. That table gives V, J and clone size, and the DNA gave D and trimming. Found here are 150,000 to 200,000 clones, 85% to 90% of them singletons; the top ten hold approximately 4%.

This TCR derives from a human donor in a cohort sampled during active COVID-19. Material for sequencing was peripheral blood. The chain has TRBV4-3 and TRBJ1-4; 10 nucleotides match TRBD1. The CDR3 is CASRGQGNEKLFF. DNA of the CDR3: TGCGCCAGCAGGGGACAGGGGAATGAAAAACTGTTTTTT.